This T cell receptor beta chain derives from a study of blood T cell repertoires in COVID-19. Looking at the study overall: PBMCs, B-cell-depleted T cells, or T cells provided the cDNA or gDNA that made up the material.

The CDR3 is 15 residues long. Germline-derived CDR1 and CDR2 are SGHTA and FQGNSA. V shed 5 bases and J 4 bases; nucleotides not matched to a gene: 7. Assay: immunoSEQ multiplex PCR; the TCRdb copy retains only in-frame clones and omits some. Of 55,000 to 70,000 clones detected, approximately 90% appear once; the ten largest clones hold 22%. The chain has TRBV7-2 and TRBJ2-2; 7 bases are shared with TRBD1. The sequence was obtained from an elderly woman with COVID-19, enrolled during active disease. The sequencing sample was made of peripheral blood. The CDR3 loop reads CASSEGARRTGELFF. CDR3 nucleotides: TGTGCCAGCAGCGAGGGGGCGCGGCGCACCGGGGAGCTGTTTTTT.